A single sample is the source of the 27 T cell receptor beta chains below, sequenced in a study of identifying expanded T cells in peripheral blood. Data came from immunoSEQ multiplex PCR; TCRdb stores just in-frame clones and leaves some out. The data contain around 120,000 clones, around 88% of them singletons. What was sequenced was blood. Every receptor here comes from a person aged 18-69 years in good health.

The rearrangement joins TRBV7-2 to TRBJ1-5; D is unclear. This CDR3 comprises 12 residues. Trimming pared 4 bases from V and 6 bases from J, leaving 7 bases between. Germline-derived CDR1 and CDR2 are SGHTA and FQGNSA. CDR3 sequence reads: CASSSMFQPQHF. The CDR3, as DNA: TGTGCCAGCAGCTCCATGTTTCAGCCCCAGCATTTT.

As DNA, the CDR3 is TGTGCCAGCAGCTCGAGTCGACAGGGCCTTAAGGGGACCCAGTACTTC. It encodes CASSSSRQGLKGTQYF. This rearrangement joins TRBV13 to TRBJ2-5, with 7 bases that match TRBD1. CDR3 length: 16 amino acids. CDR1 and CDR2 (germline): PRHDT, FYEKMQ (reference sequence). V shed 4 bases, J shed 7 bases, and the junction held 15 bases outside the gene matches.

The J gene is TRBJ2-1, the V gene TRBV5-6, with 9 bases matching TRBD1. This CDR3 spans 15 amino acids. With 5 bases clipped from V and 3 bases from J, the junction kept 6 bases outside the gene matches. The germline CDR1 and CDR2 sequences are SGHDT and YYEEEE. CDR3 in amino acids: CASRDRDRDYNEQFF. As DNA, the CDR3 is TGTGCCAGCAGAGACCGGGACAGGGACTACAATGAGCAGTTCTTC.

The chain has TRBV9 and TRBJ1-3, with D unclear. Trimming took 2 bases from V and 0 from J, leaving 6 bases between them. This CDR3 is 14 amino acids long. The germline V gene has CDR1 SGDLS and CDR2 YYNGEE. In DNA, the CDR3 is TGTGCCAGCAGCGTCCGGTTCTCTGGAAACACCATATATTTT. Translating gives CASSVRFSGNTIYF. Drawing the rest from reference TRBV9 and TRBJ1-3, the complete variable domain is DSGVTQTPKHLITATGQRVTLRCSPRSGDLSVYWYQQSLDQGLQFLIQYYNGEERAKGNILERFSAQQFPDLHSELNLSSLELGDSALYFCASSVRFSGNTIYFGEGSWLTVV.

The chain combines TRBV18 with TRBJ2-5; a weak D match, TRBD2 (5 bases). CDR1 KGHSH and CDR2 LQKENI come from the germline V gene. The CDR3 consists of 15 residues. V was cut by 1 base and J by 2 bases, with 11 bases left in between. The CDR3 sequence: CASSPQAEVQETQYF. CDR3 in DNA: TGTGCCAGCTCACCACAAGCGGAGGTACAAGAGACCCAGTACTTC. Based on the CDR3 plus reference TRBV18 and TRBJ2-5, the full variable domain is NAGVMQNPRHLVRRRGQEARLRCSPMKGHSHVYWYRQLPEEGLKFMVYLQKENIIDESGMPKERFSAEFPKEGPSILRIQQVVRGDSAAYFCASSPQAEVQETQYFGPGTRLLVL.

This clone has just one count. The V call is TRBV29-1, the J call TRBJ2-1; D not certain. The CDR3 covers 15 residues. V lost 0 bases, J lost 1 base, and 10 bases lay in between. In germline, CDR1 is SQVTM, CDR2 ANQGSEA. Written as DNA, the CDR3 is TGCAGCGTTGAAGATTGGCGGAGTTCCTACAATGAGCAGTTCTTC. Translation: CSVEDWRSSYNEQFF.

Here the CDR3 DNA reads TGTGCCTGGACTACGACAGGGTCTGGAAACACCATATATTTT. It is translated as CAWTTTGSGNTIYF. This sequence joins TRBV30 and TRBJ1-3; TRBD1 agrees at 7 bases. This CDR3 spans 14 amino acids. Germline values: CDR1 GTSNPN, CDR2 SVGIG (reference sequence). V was clipped by 4 bases and J by 1 base; unmatched bases: 4.

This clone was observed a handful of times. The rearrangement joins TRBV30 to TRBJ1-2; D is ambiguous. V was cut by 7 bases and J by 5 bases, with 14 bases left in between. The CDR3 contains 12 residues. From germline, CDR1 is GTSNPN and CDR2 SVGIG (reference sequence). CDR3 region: CASTGVMYGYTF. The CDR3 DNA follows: TGTGCCTCAACGGGCGTGATGTATGGCTACACCTTC.

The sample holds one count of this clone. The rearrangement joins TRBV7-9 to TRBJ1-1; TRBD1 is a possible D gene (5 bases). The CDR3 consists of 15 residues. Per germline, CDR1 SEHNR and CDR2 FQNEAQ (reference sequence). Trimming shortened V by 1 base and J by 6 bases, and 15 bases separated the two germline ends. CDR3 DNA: TGTGCCAGCAGCTTAGTGGGGCAGGGAAGCCCTGAAGCTTTCTTT. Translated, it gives CASSLVGQGSPEAFF.

CDR3 residues: CASSQAGDLFGEQFF. The CDR3 nucleotides are TGCGCCAGCAGCCAGGCAGGGGACCTTTTCGGTGAGCAGTTCTTC. V is TRBV4-3 and J is TRBJ2-1; possibly TRBD1 for D (6 bases). Germline V gene sequence: CDR1 LGHNA, CDR2 YSLEER. Trimming left V 3 bases short and J 9 bases short, with 18 bases between. This CDR3 contains 15 residues.

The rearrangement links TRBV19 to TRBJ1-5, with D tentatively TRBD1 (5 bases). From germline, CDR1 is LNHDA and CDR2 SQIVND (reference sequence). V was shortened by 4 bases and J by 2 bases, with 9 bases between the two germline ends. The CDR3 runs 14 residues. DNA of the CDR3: TGTGCCAGTAGTACAGGGTTTGGCAATCAGCCCCAGCATTTT. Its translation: CASSTGFGNQPQHF.

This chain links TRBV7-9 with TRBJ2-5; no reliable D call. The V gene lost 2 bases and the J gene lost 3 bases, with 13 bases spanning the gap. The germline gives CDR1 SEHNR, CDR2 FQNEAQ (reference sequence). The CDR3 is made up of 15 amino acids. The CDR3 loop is CASSLTIRVEETQYF. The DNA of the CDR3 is TGTGCCAGCAGCTTAACCATCCGCGTGGAAGAGACCCAGTACTTC.

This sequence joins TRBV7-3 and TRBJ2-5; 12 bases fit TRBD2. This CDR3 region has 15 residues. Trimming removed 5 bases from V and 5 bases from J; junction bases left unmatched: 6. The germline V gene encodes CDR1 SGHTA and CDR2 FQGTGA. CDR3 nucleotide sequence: TGTGCCAGCAGCCCGCGACTAGCGGGGGTTGAGACCCAGTACTTC. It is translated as CASSPRLAGVETQYF.

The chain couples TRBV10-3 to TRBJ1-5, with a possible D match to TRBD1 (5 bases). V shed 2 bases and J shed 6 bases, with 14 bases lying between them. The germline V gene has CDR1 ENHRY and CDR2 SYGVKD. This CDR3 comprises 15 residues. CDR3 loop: CAISEAQGKFQPQHF. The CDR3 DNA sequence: TGTGCCATCAGTGAGGCCCAGGGTAAATTTCAGCCCCAGCATTTT.

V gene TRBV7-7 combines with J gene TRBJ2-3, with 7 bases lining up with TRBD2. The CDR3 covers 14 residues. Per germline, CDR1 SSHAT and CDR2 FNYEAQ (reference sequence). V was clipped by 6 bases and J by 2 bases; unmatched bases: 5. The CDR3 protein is CASSPGTTTDTQYF. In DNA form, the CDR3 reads TGTGCCAGCAGTCCCGGGACTACCACAGATACGCAGTATTTT.

Here the CDR3 reads CASSLAFGREPYEQYF. The CDR3 bases are TGCGCCAGCAGCTTGGCGTTCGGCAGGGAACCCTACGAGCAGTACTTC. This chain uses TRBV5-1 with TRBJ2-7; perhaps TRBD1 as D (5 bases). Germline V CDR1 and CDR2: SGHRS, YFSETQ. V lost 0 bases and J 2 bases, leaving 15 bases between the germline ends. The length of the CDR3 is 16 residues.

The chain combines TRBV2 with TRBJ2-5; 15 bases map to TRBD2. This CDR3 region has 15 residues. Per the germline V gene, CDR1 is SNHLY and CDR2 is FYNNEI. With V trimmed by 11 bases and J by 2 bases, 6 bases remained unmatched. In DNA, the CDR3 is TGTGCCGGTGGACTAGCGGGAGGGGTACAAGAGACCCAGTACTTC. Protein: CAGGLAGGVQETQYF.

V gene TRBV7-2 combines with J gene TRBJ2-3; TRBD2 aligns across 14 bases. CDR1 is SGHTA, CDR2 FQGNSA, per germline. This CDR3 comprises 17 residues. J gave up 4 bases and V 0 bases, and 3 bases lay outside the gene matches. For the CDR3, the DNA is TGTGCCAGCAGCTTAGCGGCGACTAGCGGGGGGGCAGATACGCAGTATTTT. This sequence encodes CASSLAATSGGADTQYF.

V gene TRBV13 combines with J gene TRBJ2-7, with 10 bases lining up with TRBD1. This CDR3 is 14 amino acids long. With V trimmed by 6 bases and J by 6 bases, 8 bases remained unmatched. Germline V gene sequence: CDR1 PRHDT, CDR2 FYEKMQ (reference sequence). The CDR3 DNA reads TGTGCCAGCAGTAAACGGGACAGGGGAATCGAGCAGTACTTC. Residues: CASSKRDRGIEQYF.

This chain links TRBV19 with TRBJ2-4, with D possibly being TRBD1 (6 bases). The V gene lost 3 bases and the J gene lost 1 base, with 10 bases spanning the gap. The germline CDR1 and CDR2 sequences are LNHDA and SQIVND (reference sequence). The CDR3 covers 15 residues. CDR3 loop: CASSIPGEAKNIQYF. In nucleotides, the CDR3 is TGTGCCAGTAGTATCCCAGGGGAGGCCAAAAACATTCAGTACTTC.

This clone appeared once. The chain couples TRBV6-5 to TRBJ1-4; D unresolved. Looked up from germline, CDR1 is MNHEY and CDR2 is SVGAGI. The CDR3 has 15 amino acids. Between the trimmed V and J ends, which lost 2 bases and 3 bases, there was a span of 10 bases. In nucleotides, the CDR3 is TGTGCCAGCAGTTACAGGGTCTCGGCTAATGAAAAACTGTTTTTT. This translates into CASSYRVSANEKLFF.

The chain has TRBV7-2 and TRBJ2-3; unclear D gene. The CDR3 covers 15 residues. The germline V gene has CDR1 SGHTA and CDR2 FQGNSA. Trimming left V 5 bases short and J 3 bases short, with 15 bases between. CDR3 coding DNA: TGTGCCAGCAGCGTCGCGGCTATTCAGACAGATACGCAGTATTTT. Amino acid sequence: CASSVAAIQTDTQYF.

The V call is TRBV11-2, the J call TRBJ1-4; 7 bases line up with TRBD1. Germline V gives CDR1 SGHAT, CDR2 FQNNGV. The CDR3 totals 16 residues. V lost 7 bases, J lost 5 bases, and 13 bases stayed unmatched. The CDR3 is CASTPDRGQFNEKLFF. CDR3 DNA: TGTGCCAGCACCCCCGACCGGGGACAGTTCAATGAAAAACTGTTTTTT.

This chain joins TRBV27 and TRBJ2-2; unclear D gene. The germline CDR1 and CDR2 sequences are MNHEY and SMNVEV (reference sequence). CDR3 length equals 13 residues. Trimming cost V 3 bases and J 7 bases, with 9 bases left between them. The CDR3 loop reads CASSLESDGELFF. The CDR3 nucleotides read TGTGCCAGCAGTTTGGAGAGTGACGGGGAGCTGTTTTTT.

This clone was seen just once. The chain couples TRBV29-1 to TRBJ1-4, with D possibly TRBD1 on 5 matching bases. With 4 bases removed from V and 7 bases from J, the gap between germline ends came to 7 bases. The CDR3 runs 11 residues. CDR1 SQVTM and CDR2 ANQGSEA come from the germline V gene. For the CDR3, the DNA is TGCAGCGTTGGGGGGACTGAAAAACTGTTTTTT. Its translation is CSVGGTEKLFF. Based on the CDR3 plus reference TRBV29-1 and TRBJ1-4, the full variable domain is SAVISQKPSRDICQRGTSLTIQCQVDSQVTMMFWYRQQPGQSLTLIATANQGSEATYESGFVIDKFPISRPNLTFSTLTVSNMSPEDSSIYLCSVGGTEKLFFGSGTQLSVL.

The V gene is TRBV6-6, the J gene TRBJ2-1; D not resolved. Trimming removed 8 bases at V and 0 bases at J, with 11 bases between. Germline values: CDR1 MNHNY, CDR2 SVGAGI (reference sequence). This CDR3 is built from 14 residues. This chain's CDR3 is CASGTSSSYNEQFF. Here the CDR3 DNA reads TGTGCCAGCGGTACATCGAGCTCCTACAATGAGCAGTTCTTC.

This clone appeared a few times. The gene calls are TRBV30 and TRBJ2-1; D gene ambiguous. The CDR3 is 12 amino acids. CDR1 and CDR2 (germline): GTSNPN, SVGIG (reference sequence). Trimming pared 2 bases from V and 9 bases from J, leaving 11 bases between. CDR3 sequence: CAWSTQTSEQFF. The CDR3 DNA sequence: TGTGCCTGGAGTACCCAAACCTCTGAGCAGTTCTTC.